The 9 T cell receptor beta chains below all came from one sample that was sequenced in a study of T cell repertoires in aging, cancer and after chemotherapy. Rearranged V-D-J TRB sequences were amplified with a mixed TRB-A/B primer pool. MiXCR was run by TCRdb on the multiplex PCR reads, yielding one entry per CDR3 protein. The table includes 3,000 or so distinct CDR3 sequences, about 47% detected once. Peripheral blood genomic DNA, not sorted cells or RNA, was the template. The sample taken for sequencing was blood. These receptors came from a human donor with a blood cancer.

This rearrangement joins TRBV20-1 to TRBJ1-6, with 9 bases matching TRBD1. Looked up from germline, CDR1 is DFQATT and CDR2 is SNEGSKA (reference sequence). This CDR3 has 14 amino acids. After removal of 6 bases from V and 7 bases from J, the junction contained 7 bases not matched to a gene. Here the CDR3 reads CSAQDRGPNSPLHF. The DNA for the CDR3 is TGCAGTGCCCAGGACAGGGGTCCGAATTCACCCCTCCACTTT.

This clonotype showed up just a few times. The rearrangement links TRBV30 to TRBJ2-3; 12 positions agree with TRBD2. This CDR3 is built from 19 residues. Trimming at V came to 1 base and at J to 2 bases, leaving 13 bases not matched to a gene. Per the germline V gene, CDR1 is GTSNPN and CDR2 is SVGIG (reference sequence). CDR3 DNA sequence: TGTGCCTGGAGTGGCCGACTAGCGGGGGCGCATAGCTTCACAGATACGCAGTATTTT. Translated, it gives CAWSGRLAGAHSFTDTQYF.

V gene TRBV6-2 or TRBV6-3 combines with J gene TRBJ1-2; no clear D gene. Trimming stripped 5 bases from V and 4 bases from J, with 17 bases between. Germline V CDR1 and CDR2: MNHEY, SVGEGT. The CDR3 runs to 15 residues. In DNA, the CDR3 is TGTGCCAGCAGTGGAGGGTGGGATTCAAGCTATGGCTACACCTTC. This codes for CASSGGWDSSYGYTF.

V is TRBV6-5 and J is TRBJ2-3; D call uncertain. Germline V lookup: CDR1 MNHEY, CDR2 SVGAGI. V was clipped by 6 bases and J by 4 bases, with 11 bases between them. The CDR3 consists of 13 residues. CDR3 sequence (DNA): TGTGCCAGCAGGCCCCCAGGCGCAGATACGCAGTATTTT. Translation gives CASRPPGADTQYF.

The table lists this clonotype with a few counts. V usage is TRBV6-1 and J usage is TRBJ2-7, with 11 bases fitting TRBD2. CDR1 and CDR2 (germline): MNHNS, SASEGT. V lost 6 bases, J lost 2 bases, and 6 bases stayed unmatched. The CDR3 loop spans 15 amino acids. CDR3 sequence: CASRPGLAVAYEQYF. The CDR3 nucleotides read TGTGCCAGCAGGCCGGGACTAGCGGTAGCCTACGAGCAGTACTTC.

DNA of the CDR3: TGTGCCAGCAGTAGATTAGCGAGGGAGATAGATACGCAGTATTTT. This codes for CASSRLAREIDTQYF. The chain links TRBV6-1 to TRBJ2-3, with a possible D match to TRBD2 (5 bases). The CDR3 contains 15 residues. In germline, CDR1 is MNHNS, CDR2 SASEGT. V was clipped by 5 bases and J by 5 bases, with 17 bases between them.

The CDR3 loop is CASSSPFKRTDHGYTF. In DNA form, the CDR3 reads TGTGCCAGCAGCTCCCCTTTTAAGAGGACAGACCATGGCTACACCTTC. The gene calls are TRBV5-6 and TRBJ1-2, with a weak D call TRBD1 (6 bases). Trimming removed 3 bases at V and 6 bases at J, with 21 bases between. The CDR3 has 16 residues. The germline CDR1 and CDR2 sequences are SGHDT and YYEEEE.

The chain links TRBV6-2 or TRBV6-3 to TRBJ2-3; 8 nucleotides agree with TRBD2. The J segment lost 6 bases and the V segment lost 6 bases, leaving 8 bases of the junction unmatched. Germline CDR1 and CDR2: MNHEY and SVGEGT. The CDR3 consists of 14 residues. CDR3 region: CASRSGGGYDTQYF. The DNA of the CDR3 is TGTGCCAGCAGATCGGGGGGGGGATATGATACGCAGTATTTT.

V usage is TRBV6-5 and J usage is TRBJ2-7; the D gene is possibly TRBD2 (5 bases). This CDR3 has 13 residues. V lost 8 bases to trimming and J lost 3 bases, with 14 bases between them. Germline assignment: CDR1 MNHEY and CDR2 SVGAGI. This chain's CDR3 is CASSNPGIYEQYF. The CDR3 bases are TGTGCCAGCTCTAACCCGGGGATCTACGAGCAGTACTTC.